Below, 7 T cell receptor beta chains from the same sample are listed, as sequenced in a study of PD-1 blockade in classical Hodgkin lymphoma. TCRdb keeps only in-frame clones here, not all; method: immunoSEQ multiplex PCR. The table includes around 40,000 clones, just under 80% detected once. No patient escaped relapse after autologous stem cell transplantation, and brentuximab vedotin exposure varied. The input for sequencing was peripheral blood mononuclear cells (PBMCs), taken at baseline. Every receptor here comes from a human donor with classical Hodgkin lymphoma.

A few counts support this clone. The rearrangement joins TRBV18 to TRBJ1-2; D is undetermined. V gave up 2 bases and J gave up 10 bases, with 20 bases separating them. CDR1 and CDR2 (germline): KGHSH, LQKENI. The length of the CDR3 is 15 residues. The CDR3 DNA reads TGTGCCAGCTCACCAGGCGGCGAGCCCAAGGATGACTACACCTTC. This sequence encodes CASSPGGEPKDDYTF.

This clone showed up just once. The DNA of the CDR3 is TGTGCCAGCAGTTCAGGGTCCCGGACTGAAGCTTTCTTT. As protein: CASSSGSRTEAFF. The rearrangement joins TRBV7-3 to TRBJ1-1; tentative D call: TRBD1 (5 bases). The CDR3 consists of 13 residues. V shed 6 bases and J shed 5 bases, with 13 bases lying between them. Looked up from germline, CDR1 is SGHTA and CDR2 is FQGTGA.

V usage is TRBV7-2 and J usage is TRBJ1-2; tentative D call: TRBD1 (6 bases). V gave up 5 bases and J gave up 3 bases, with 16 bases separating them. This CDR3 spans 15 amino acids. The germline V gene encodes CDR1 SGHTA and CDR2 FQGNSA. The CDR3 region is CASSLQIRTDYGYTF. The CDR3 bases are TGTGCCAGCAGCCTCCAAATTAGGACAGACTATGGCTACACCTTC.

The V gene is TRBV5-4, the J gene TRBJ1-3; D is unclear. CDR1 and CDR2 from the germline V gene are SGHNT and YYREEE (reference sequence). V was pared by 0 bases and J by 2 bases, with 9 bases between. This CDR3 is built from 15 residues. The CDR3 DNA sequence: TGTGCCAGCAGCTTGGACTGGCATCCTGGAAACACCATATATTTT. Its protein is CASSLDWHPGNTIYF.

This clone was observed a handful of times. The chain recombines TRBV7-2 with TRBJ1-1, with D hard to call. Per the germline V gene, CDR1 is SGHTA and CDR2 is FQGNSA. Trimming removed 6 bases at V and 2 bases at J, with 7 bases between. The CDR3 length is 12 residues. CDR3 sequence reads: CASSLLNTEAFF. The CDR3 DNA reads TGTGCCAGCAGTCTTTTAAACACTGAAGCTTTCTTT.

As DNA, the CDR3 is TGTGCCAGCAGCTTATCCGGGGGAGTGGACATTCAGTACTTC. Encoded protein: CASSLSGGVDIQYF. The V call is TRBV7-2, the J call TRBJ2-4, with a possible D match to TRBD2 (6 bases). Germline V gene lookup returns CDR1 SGHTA and CDR2 FQGNSA. The CDR3 runs to 14 residues. V was shortened by 2 bases and J by 8 bases, with 13 bases between the two germline ends.

The rearrangement links TRBV2 to TRBJ1-1, with D uncertain. V shed 6 bases and J shed 7 bases, with 9 bases lying between them. From germline, CDR1 is SNHLY and CDR2 FYNNEI. CDR3 length: 11 residues. The CDR3 DNA reads TGTGCCAGCAGGTACTCGGGTGAAGCTTTCTTT. Amino acids: CASRYSGEAFF.